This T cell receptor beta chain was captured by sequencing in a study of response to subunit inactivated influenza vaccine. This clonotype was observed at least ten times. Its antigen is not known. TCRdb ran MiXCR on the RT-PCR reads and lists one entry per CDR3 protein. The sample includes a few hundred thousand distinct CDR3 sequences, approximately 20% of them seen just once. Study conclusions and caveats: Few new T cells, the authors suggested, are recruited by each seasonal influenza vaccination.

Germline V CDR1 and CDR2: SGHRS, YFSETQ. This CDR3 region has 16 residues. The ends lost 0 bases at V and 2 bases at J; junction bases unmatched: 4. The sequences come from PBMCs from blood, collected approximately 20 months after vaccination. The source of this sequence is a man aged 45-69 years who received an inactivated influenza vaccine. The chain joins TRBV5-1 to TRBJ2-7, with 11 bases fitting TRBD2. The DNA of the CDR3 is TGCGCCAGCAGCTTGGCCACTAGCGGGGGAACCTACGAGCAGTACTTC. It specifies CASSLATSGGTYEQYF.